This TCR beta chain emerged from a study of Ad26.COV2.S vaccination and SARS-CoV-2 variants. Study context: In the COV1001 trial, the donor was in the Ad26.COV2.S arm.

Treatment indicated: some 20 received Ad26.COV2.S at low or high dose, single or two shots; roughly five received placebo; per-sample allocation not given. Vaccine and placebo recipients were sampled on day 63 after the first injection. Notes on the study in general: Post-vaccination spike-specific CD8+ and CD4+ T cell responses reportedly had substantial breadth. Placebo recipients had lower spike-specific TCR breadth than vaccine recipients.

TCRdb's copy holds only in-frame clones and misses some; the assay was immunoSEQ multiplex PCR. The table includes about 400,000 clones, about 88% detected once. The ends lost 3 bases at V and 3 bases at J; junction bases unmatched: 8. Germline loops: CDR1 SGHKS, CDR2 YYEKEE (reference sequence). CDR3 length equals 17 residues. A note on this clone: The antigen remains undetermined.

The sample here was peripheral blood, taken in a trial of Ad26.COV2.S vaccine versus placebo. This sequence was found in a person between 18 and 65 years old who received the Ad26.COV2.S COVID-19 vaccine or a placebo. The chain is built from TRBV5-5 and TRBJ1-6; 8 positions match TRBD1. This CDR3 is CASSSGGQGHYNSPLHF. CDR3 bases: TGTGCCAGCAGCTCGGGCGGACAGGGACACTATAATTCACCCCTCCACTTT.